This T cell receptor beta chain was found in a study of spatial heterogeneity in lung cancer. Overall study: Sequencing consistently turned up more beta-chain sequences than alpha-chain sequences.

Each CDR3 protein gets one entry after TCRdb re-called the 5' RACE reads with MiXCR. The table shows about 1,100 distinct CDR3 sequences, with about 43% occurring only once. Germline lookup yields CDR1 SQVTM and CDR2 ANQGSEA. Trimming removed 7 bases at V and 2 bases at J, with 10 bases between. The CDR3 spans 12 residues. A few counts support this clonotype. Because this beta chain is a stray read in a library intended to capture alpha chains, its abundance should not be given much weight. Time point denoted: blood at routine non-recurrence follow-up after resection. Sequencing was performed on whole RNA extracted from tumor and nontumor lung tissue, or from frozen PBMC, and the material was left unsorted.

The sequence came from a female donor with early-stage non-small cell lung cancer. The sequences come from PBMCs, collected at follow-up. The chain is built from TRBV29-1 and TRBJ2-3; D tentatively reads TRBD1 or TRBD2 (5 bases each). CDR3 DNA sequence: TGCAGCGCCGGGACGATCACAGATACGCAGTATTTT. Protein sequence: CSAGTITDTQYF.